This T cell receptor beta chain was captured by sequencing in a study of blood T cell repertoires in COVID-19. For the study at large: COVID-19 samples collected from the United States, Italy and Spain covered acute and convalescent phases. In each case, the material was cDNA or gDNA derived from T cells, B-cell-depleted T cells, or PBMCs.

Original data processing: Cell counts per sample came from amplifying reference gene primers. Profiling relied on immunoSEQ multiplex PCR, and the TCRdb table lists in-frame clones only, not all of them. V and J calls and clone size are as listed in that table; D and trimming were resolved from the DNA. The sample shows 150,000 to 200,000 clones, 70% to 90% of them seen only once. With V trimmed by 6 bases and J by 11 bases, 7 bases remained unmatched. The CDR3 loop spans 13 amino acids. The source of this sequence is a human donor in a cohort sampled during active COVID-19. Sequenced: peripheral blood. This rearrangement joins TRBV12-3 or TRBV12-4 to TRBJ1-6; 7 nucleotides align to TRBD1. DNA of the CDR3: TGTGCCAGCAGGACGACAGGGCGGACACCCCTCCACTTT. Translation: CASRTTGRTPLHF.